In this sample, the clone carrying this TCR beta chain turned up a few times. This sample is drawn from a study of blood T cell repertoires in COVID-19. Study-wide context: T cells, B-cell-depleted T cells, or PBMCs provided the cDNA or gDNA that served as material.

The CDR3 has 12 amino acids. V was pared by 5 bases and J by 7 bases, with 10 bases between. Germline CDR1 reads SGHRS; CDR2 reads YFSETQ. Per the study methods: Estimates of nucleated cell counts were drawn from the amplification of reference gene primers. TCRdb's copy holds only in-frame clones and misses some; the assay was immunoSEQ multiplex PCR. Clone size and V and J calls were adopted from that table, with D and trimming inferred from the DNA. The data show over 120,000 clones, with more than 60% seen just once and roughly 2% held by the top ten. The sequence derives from a woman in her sixties with acute or convalescent COVID-19. Material: peripheral blood. The V and J genes are TRBV5-1 and TRBJ2-1; TRBD2 might be the D (7 bases). In DNA, the CDR3 is TGCGCCAGCAGAGGGGGGGCGAATGAGCAGTTCTTC. It codes for CASRGGANEQFF.